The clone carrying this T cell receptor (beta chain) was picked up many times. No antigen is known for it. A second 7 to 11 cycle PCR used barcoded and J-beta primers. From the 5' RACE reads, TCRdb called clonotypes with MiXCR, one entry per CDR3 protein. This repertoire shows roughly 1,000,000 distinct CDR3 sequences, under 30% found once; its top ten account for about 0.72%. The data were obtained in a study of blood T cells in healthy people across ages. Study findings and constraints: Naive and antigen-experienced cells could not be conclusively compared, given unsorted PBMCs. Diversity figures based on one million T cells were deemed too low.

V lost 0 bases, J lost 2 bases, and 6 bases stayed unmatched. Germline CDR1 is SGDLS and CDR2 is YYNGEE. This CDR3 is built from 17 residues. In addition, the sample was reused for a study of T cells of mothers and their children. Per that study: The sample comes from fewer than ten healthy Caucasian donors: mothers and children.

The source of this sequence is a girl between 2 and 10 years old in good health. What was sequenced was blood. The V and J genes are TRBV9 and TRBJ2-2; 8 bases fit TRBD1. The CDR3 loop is CASSVAVGTGNTGELFF. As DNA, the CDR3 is TGTGCCAGCAGCGTAGCTGTGGGGACAGGAAACACCGGGGAGCTGTTTTTT.